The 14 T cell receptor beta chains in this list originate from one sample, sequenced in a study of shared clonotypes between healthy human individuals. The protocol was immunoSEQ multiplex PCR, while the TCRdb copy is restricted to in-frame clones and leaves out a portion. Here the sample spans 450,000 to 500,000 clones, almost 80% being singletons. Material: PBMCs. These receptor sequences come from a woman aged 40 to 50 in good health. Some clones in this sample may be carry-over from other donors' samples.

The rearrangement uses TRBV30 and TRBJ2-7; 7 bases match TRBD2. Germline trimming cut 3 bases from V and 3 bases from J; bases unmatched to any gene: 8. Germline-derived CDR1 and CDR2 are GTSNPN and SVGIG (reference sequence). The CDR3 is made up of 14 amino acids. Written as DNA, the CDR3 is TGTGCCTGGAGACGGGGCGGGGGTAACTACGAGCAGTACTTC. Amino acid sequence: CAWRRGGGNYEQYF.

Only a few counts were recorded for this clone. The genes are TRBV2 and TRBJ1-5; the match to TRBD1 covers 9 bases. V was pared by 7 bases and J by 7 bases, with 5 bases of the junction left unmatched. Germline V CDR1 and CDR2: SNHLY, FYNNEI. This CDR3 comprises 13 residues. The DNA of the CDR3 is TGTGCCAGCATGGGACAGGGCGAACAGCCCCAGCATTTT. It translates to CASMGQGEQPQHF.

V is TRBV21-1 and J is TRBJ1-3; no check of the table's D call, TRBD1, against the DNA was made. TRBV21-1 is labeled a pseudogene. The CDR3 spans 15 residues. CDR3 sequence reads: CASSTRQSSGNTIYF. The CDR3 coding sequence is TGTGCCAGCAGCACGAGACAGAGCTCTGGAAACACCATATATTTT.

The CDR3 loop reads CASKDPGTGELFF. The CDR3 DNA follows: TGCGCCAGCAAGGATCCGGGAACCGGGGAGCTGTTTTTT. The V call is TRBV10-1, the J call TRBJ2-2, with D maybe TRBD2 (5 bases). There are 13 residues in the CDR3. V was shortened by 7 bases and J by 5 bases, with 11 bases between the two germline ends. CDR1 is WNHNN, CDR2 SYGVQD, per germline (reference sequence).

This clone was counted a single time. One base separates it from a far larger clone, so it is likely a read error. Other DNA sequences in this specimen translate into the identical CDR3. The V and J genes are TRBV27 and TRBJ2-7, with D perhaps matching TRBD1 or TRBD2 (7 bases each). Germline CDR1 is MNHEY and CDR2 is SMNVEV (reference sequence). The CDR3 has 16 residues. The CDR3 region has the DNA TGTGCTAGCAGCCTAGCCGCAGGGGGAGGGGGCTACGAGCAGTACTTC. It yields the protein CASSLAAGGGGYEQYF.

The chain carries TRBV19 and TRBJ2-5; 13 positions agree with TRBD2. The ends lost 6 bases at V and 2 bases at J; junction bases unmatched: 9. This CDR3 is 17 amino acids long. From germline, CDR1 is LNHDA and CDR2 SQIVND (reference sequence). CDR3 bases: TGTGCCAGTAGCCCCGGACTAGCGGGAGACGGGCAAGAGACCCAGTACTTC. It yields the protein CASSPGLAGDGQETQYF.

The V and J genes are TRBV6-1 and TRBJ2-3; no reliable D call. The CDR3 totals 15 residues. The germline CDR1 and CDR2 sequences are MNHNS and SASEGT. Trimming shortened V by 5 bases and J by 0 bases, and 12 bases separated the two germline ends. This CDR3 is CASSSDAPSTDTQYF. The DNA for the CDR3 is TGTGCCAGCAGTTCGGACGCCCCTAGCACAGATACGCAGTATTTT.

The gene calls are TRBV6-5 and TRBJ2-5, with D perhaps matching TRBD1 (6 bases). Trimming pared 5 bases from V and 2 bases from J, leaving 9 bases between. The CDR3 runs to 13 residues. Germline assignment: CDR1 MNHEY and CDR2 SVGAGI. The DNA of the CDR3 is TGTGCCAGCAGTCGCCAGGGGCAAGAGACCCAGTACTTC. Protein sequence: CASSRQGQETQYF.

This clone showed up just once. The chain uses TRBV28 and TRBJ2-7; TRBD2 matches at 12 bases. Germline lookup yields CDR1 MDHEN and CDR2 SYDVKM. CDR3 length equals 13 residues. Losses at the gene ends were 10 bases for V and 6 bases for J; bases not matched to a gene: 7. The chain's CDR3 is CATRTSGTTEQYF. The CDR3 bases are TGTGCCACCAGGACTAGCGGGACTACCGAGCAGTACTTC.

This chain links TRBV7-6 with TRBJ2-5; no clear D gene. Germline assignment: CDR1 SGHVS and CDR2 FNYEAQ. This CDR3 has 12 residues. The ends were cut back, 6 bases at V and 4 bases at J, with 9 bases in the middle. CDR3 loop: CASSSFLETQYF. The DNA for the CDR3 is TGTGCCAGCAGTTCCTTTCTAGAGACCCAGTACTTC.

This CDR3 is CASSHHGRAVVLYEQFF. CDR3 in DNA: TGCGCCAGCAGTCACCACGGGAGGGCCGTTGTTTTATATGAGCAGTTCTTC. The chain carries TRBV23-1 and TRBJ2-1, with 8 bases aligning to TRBD2. TRBV23-1 is labeled an ORF, and its function is uncertain. This CDR3 has 17 residues. J gave up 8 bases and V 3 bases, and 15 bases lay outside the gene matches.

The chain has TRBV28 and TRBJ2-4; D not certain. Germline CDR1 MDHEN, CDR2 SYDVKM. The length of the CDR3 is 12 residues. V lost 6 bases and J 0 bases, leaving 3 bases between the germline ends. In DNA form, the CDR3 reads TGTGCCAGCAGCCTAGCCAAAAACATTCAGTACTTC. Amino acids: CASSLAKNIQYF.

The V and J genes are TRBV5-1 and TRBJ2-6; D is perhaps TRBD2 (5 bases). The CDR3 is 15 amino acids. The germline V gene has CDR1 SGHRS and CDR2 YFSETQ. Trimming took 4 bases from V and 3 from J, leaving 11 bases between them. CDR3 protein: CASSSGAYGANVLTF. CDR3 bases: TGCGCCAGCAGCAGCGGCGCCTATGGGGCCAACGTCCTGACTTTC.

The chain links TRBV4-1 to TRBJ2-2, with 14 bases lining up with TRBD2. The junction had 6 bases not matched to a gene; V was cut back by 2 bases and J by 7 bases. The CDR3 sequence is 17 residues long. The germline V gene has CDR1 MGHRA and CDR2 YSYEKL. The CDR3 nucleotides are TGCGCCAGCAGCCAACGGACTAGCGGGAGGTTTAACGGGGAGCTGTTTTTT. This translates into CASSQRTSGRFNGELFF.